A single TCR beta chain is shown here with its context. Its antigen is currently unknown. The CDR3 extends over 18 amino acids. Looked up from germline, CDR1 is SGHAT and CDR2 is FQDESV (reference sequence). V lost 4 bases and J lost 7; bases outside the gene matches: 18. The source of the sample is a study of T-cell reconstitution after alpha-beta-depleted transplantation in children. Study-wide findings and caveats: Some patients showed high day-60 TCRbeta diversity, which derived from surviving recipient T cells and thymic progenitors. T-cell numbers and diversity one year post-transplant derived largely from freshly generated T cells. Expanded clones from the graft, numbering several hundred, reportedly supplied alpha-beta T cells about two months after transplant.

Unique molecular identifiers were incorporated when the TCRbeta library was constructed. TCRdb passed the PCR reads through MiXCR, listing each CDR3 protein once. In the table there are 440,000 or so distinct CDR3 sequences, 43% of which are singletons. Sequencing used PBMCs, obtained before TCRalphabeta/CD19-depleted stem cell transplant. The chain recombines TRBV11-1 with TRBJ2-1, with TRBD1 matching 8 bases. The sequence came from a girl aged 2 to 9 with aplastic anemia, due to receive a stem cell transplant. Here the CDR3 reads CASSSVGQGIPLRNEQFF. The CDR3 coding sequence is TGTGCCAGCAGCTCAGTCGGACAGGGAATCCCTCTACGAAATGAGCAGTTCTTC.